This T cell receptor beta chain was retrieved from a study of PD-L1 blockade in urothelial cancer. Some clones are missing from TCRdb's copy, which holds only in-frame ones; the method was immunoSEQ multiplex PCR. Counted here are about 21,000 clones, 90% occurring once; the ten biggest clones make up around 15%. Sequencing was performed on PBMCs, taken around atezolizumab (anti-PD-L1) treatment. The sequence derives from a woman aged 60 to 75 with urothelial cancer.

CDR3 protein: CASSIPLSSQAFF. CDR3 DNA: TGTGCCAGTAGTATACCACTGTCTTCTCAAGCTTTCTTT. V usage is TRBV19 and J usage is TRBJ1-1; D unresolved. Per the germline V gene, CDR1 is LNHDA and CDR2 is SQIVND (reference sequence). V lost 2 bases and J lost 9, with 13 bases in between. There are 13 residues in the CDR3.